This TCR beta chain derives from a study of blood T cell repertoires in COVID-19. Measured with immunoSEQ multiplex PCR; TCRdb has only the in-frame clones, and not every one. This sample yields around 280,000 clones, of which around 88% are seen a single time; 6% to 6.5% belongs to the top ten. CDR1 is SGHVS and CDR2 is FNYEAQ in the germline V gene. The CDR3 spans 18 residues. V gave up 6 bases and J gave up 0 bases, with 18 bases separating them. The rearrangement uses TRBV7-6 and TRBJ1-6; D remains ambiguous. The sequence derives from a woman aged 40 to 50 who had recovered from COVID-19. The sample was PBMCs or T cells enriched from blood (not recorded which). The CDR3 nucleotides read TGTGCCAGCAGTTCTAACAGACCAGATAGCTCCTATAATTCACCCCTCCACTTT. Protein: CASSSNRPDSSYNSPLHF.